Below, 21 T cell receptor beta chains from the same sample are listed, as sequenced in a study of CD8 T cells in ankylosing spondylitis. General study findings and limits: Ankylosing spondylitis blood appeared to carry a characteristic TCR beta motif of roughly eight highly homologous variants.

Each CDR3 protein is one row after TCRdb ran MiXCR on the 5' RACE reads. The table lists tens of thousands of distinct CDR3 sequences, about 9% of them singletons. Antigens for these TCRs are unknown. Input material: blood, either unsorted or a sorted T cell fraction (not recorded which). Receptors originate from a male donor with ankylosing spondylitis.

This clonotype was recorded many times. The chain uses TRBV7-8 and TRBJ1-1; D unresolved. The V and J ends lost 1 base and 2 bases respectively, with 5 bases between them. CDR1 is SGHVS, CDR2 FQNEAQ, per germline. This CDR3 is 13 amino acids long. Written as DNA, the CDR3 is TGTGCCAGCAGCTTAGAGGGAAACACTGAAGCTTTCTTT. Translated, it gives CASSLEGNTEAFF.

The CDR3 protein is CASSEQTGNADTQYF. Written as DNA, the CDR3 is TGTGCCAGCAGTGAACAGACAGGGAACGCAGATACGCAGTATTTT. The chain is built from TRBV2 and TRBJ2-3, with 7 nucleotides matching TRBD1. The junction had 6 bases not matched to a gene; V was cut back by 2 bases and J by 4 bases. CDR1 SNHLY and CDR2 FYNNEI come from the germline V gene. The CDR3 has 15 residues.

This clonotype was counted at least ten times. The gene calls are TRBV20-1 and TRBJ2-1, with 9 bases lining up with TRBD2. J gave up 5 bases and V 5 bases, and 10 bases lay outside the gene matches. The CDR3 loop spans 15 amino acids. Germline V lookup: CDR1 DFQATT, CDR2 SNEGSKA (reference sequence). This CDR3 is CSAPGTSFVNNEQFF. The DNA of the CDR3 is TGCAGTGCTCCCGGGACTAGCTTTGTGAACAATGAGCAGTTCTTC.

This clonotype was counted many times. The chain uses TRBV7-9 and TRBJ1-2, with 8 bases fitting TRBD1. There are 15 residues in the CDR3. J lost 5 bases, V lost 7 bases, and 12 bases had no gene match. Germline V lookup: CDR1 SEHNR, CDR2 FQNEAQ (reference sequence). The CDR3 loop is CASTLTDGQGYGYTF. The CDR3 DNA sequence: TGTGCCAGCACCCTTACAGATGGACAGGGTTATGGCTACACCTTC.

This clonotype has ten or more counts. The chain has TRBV11-3 and TRBJ2-7, with D perhaps TRBD1 (6 bases). Trimming pared 5 bases from V and 0 bases from J, leaving 11 bases between. The CDR3 is 14 amino acids. Germline V gene lookup returns CDR1 SGHNT and CDR2 YENEEA. The CDR3 is CASSPTGSSYEQYV. The CDR3 DNA is TGTGCCAGCAGCCCTACAGGGAGCTCCTACGAGCAGTACGTC.

As to this clonotype: The CDR3 carries no conserved terminal phenylalanine or tryptophan, so it likely arises from a read error. V and J are TRBV12-3 or TRBV12-4 and TRBJ1-2; D uncertain. Trimming took off 2 bases at V and 3 bases at J, with 10 bases between the two ends. CDR3 size: 14 residues. CDR3 region: CASSLSTLHYGYTL. The CDR3, as DNA: TGTGCCAGCAGTTTATCGACACTCCACTATGGCTACACCTTG.

The chain recombines TRBV6-4 with TRBJ1-1, with D uncertain. V dropped 4 bases and J dropped 6 bases, with 12 bases sitting between them. This CDR3 spans 13 amino acids. Germline V gene sequence: CDR1 MRHNA, CDR2 SNTAGT. CDR3 residues: CASSAPGYPEAFF. As DNA, the CDR3 is TGTGCCAGCAGTGCCCCGGGGTACCCTGAAGCTTTCTTT.

This clonotype was counted ten times or more. The chain links TRBV6-1 to TRBJ2-3, with D tentatively TRBD1 (5 bases). The CDR3 loop spans 14 amino acids. V lost 5 bases and J 4 bases, leaving 13 bases between the germline ends. Germline loops: CDR1 MNHNS, CDR2 SASEGT. CDR3 residues: CASSTGLGADTQYF. Written as DNA, the CDR3 is TGTGCCAGCAGTACCGGCTTAGGGGCAGATACGCAGTATTTT.

This clonotype was picked up many times. CDR3 DNA: TGTGCCAGCAGCCTTACTAGATTGAGCTCCTACGAGCAGTACTTC. It specifies CASSLTRLSSYEQYF. This rearrangement joins TRBV27 to TRBJ2-7; D is possibly TRBD2 (5 bases). The germline CDR1 and CDR2 sequences are MNHEY and SMNVEV (reference sequence). CDR3 length: 15 amino acids. V was clipped by 6 bases and J by 0 bases, with 15 bases between them.

This clonotype has more than one count but fewer than ten. CDR3 in DNA: TGTGCCAGCAGTTTAAACTTGAACACTGAAGCTTTCTTT. This codes for CASSLNLNTEAFF. J is TRBJ1-1 and V is TRBV27; no firm D call. There are 13 residues in the CDR3. The V gene's germline CDR1 is MNHEY and CDR2 SMNVEV (reference sequence). The V and J ends lost 2 bases and 0 bases respectively, with 4 bases between them.

The chain joins TRBV25-1 to TRBJ2-5; D call uncertain. This CDR3 has 13 residues. The germline V gene has CDR1 MGHDK and CDR2 SYGVNS. The germline V and J ends were trimmed by 2 bases and 3 bases, with 7 bases remaining between them. The chain's CDR3 is CASSEQEEETQYF. For the CDR3, the DNA is TGTGCCAGCAGTGAACAAGAAGAAGAGACCCAGTACTTC.

This clonotype has a handful of counts. The chain is built from TRBV12-3 or TRBV12-4 and TRBJ2-3; D gene ambiguous. This CDR3 comprises 14 residues. The V and J ends lost 3 bases and 4 bases respectively, with 11 bases between them. The CDR3 DNA follows: TGTGCCAGCAGTTTGGCTTTCCAGCCAGATACGCAGTATTTT. It codes for CASSLAFQPDTQYF.

The chain is built from TRBV10-1 and TRBJ2-7; 10 nucleotides agree with TRBD1. This CDR3 comprises 14 residues. V lost 5 bases to trimming and J lost 5 bases; unmatched junction nucleotides: 6. CDR1 is WNHNN, CDR2 SYGVQD, per germline (reference sequence). In DNA form, the CDR3 reads TGCGCCAGCAGTCCGGGACAGGGGATTCACGAGCAGTACGTC. This codes for CASSPGQGIHEQYV.

This clonotype appeared many times. The rearrangement links TRBV20-1 to TRBJ2-1; maybe TRBD2 (5 bases). The CDR3 spans 15 residues. V was clipped by 5 bases and J by 0 bases, with 14 bases between them. The V gene's germline CDR1 is DFQATT and CDR2 SNEGSKA (reference sequence). The chain's CDR3 is CSAASGSTSYNEQFF. The CDR3 region has the DNA TGCAGTGCTGCCTCGGGGAGTACCTCCTACAATGAGCAGTTCTTC.

This clonotype was counted at least ten times. This chain connects TRBV11-1 to TRBJ2-1, with 11 bases that match TRBD2. Per the germline V gene, CDR1 is SGHAT and CDR2 is FQDESV (reference sequence). Trimming took 7 bases from V and 0 from J; bases not matched to a gene: 14. There are 19 residues in the CDR3. The CDR3 region has the DNA TGTGCCAGCAACTTTTGGGTTAGCGGGAGGGAGAGCTCCTACAATGAGCAGTTCTTC. This codes for CASNFWVSGRESSYNEQFF.

The chain uses TRBV3-1 and TRBJ2-3; 10 bases match TRBD1. CDR1 LGHDT and CDR2 YNNKEL come from the germline V gene (reference sequence). J gave up 10 bases and V 3 bases, and 10 bases lay outside the gene matches. This CDR3 is built from 15 residues. CDR3 protein: CASSQRGQGLAAQYF. The CDR3 region has the DNA TGTGCCAGCAGCCAGAGGGGACAGGGGCTAGCGGCGCAGTATTTT.

This clonotype was picked up a small number of times. The chain carries TRBV4-2 and TRBJ1-2; D is unclear. CDR1 LGHNA and CDR2 YNFKEQ come from the germline V gene. V lost 2 bases and J 3 bases, leaving 13 bases between the germline ends. This CDR3 region has 15 residues. CDR3 region: CASSQPPGEDYGYTF. The CDR3 region has the DNA TGTGCCAGCAGCCAACCGCCGGGCGAGGACTATGGCTACACCTTC.

The chain links TRBV20-1 to TRBJ2-7; 7 positions match TRBD1. The CDR3 spans 15 residues. Germline V gives CDR1 DFQATT, CDR2 SNEGSKA (reference sequence). The V segment lost 5 bases and the J segment 2 bases; nucleotides outside the gene matches: 12. CDR3 sequence (DNA): TGCAGTGCTTTCAACCGGGACAGAGGGACCTACGAGCAGTACTTC. Its translation is CSAFNRDRGTYEQYF.

This clonotype was seen ten or more times. The CDR3 protein is CASSSLTSFPSYEQYF. Here the CDR3 DNA reads TGTGCCAGCAGCTCCCTGACTAGCTTCCCCTCCTACGAGCAGTACTTC. This chain links TRBV7-6 with TRBJ2-7; 7 bases are shared with TRBD2. CDR1 is SGHVS and CDR2 is FNYEAQ in the germline V gene. The CDR3 totals 16 residues. The trim removed 4 bases at V and 0 bases at J, leaving 9 bases unmatched.

This clonotype showed up many times. V gene TRBV29-1 combines with J gene TRBJ2-7; 7 nucleotides match TRBD1. There are 11 residues in the CDR3. Germline CDR1 and CDR2: SQVTM and ANQGSEA. V trimming: 6 bases; J trimming: 5 bases; junction bases outside the gene matches: 4. The CDR3 nucleotides are TGCAGCGTAAGACAGGGCCACGAGCAGTACTTC. This translates into CSVRQGHEQYF.

The chain joins TRBV27 to TRBJ1-1; possible D gene TRBD1, 5 bases. The CDR3 is 13 residues long. V was pared by 2 bases and J by 6 bases, with 10 bases between. CDR1 MNHEY and CDR2 SMNVEV come from the germline V gene (reference sequence). Here the CDR3 reads CASSLVGGAEAFF. CDR3 DNA sequence: TGTGCCAGCAGTTTAGTGGGGGGAGCTGAAGCTTTCTTT.